Listed below are T cell receptor beta chains from one sample, sequenced in a study of shared clonotypes between healthy human individuals. Data came from immunoSEQ multiplex PCR; TCRdb stores just in-frame clones and leaves some out. The sample yields around 1.9 million clones, around 93% seen once. Sequencing was performed on naive CD8+ T cells from PBMCs. The receptors were sampled from a man younger than 35 in good health. Some clones in this sample may be carry-over from other donors' samples. Both conserved end residues are part of each CDR3. D genes are given only for firm matches. A row's size may be missing; if present it is once, few, many or a size class.

J: TRBJ2-1; D: TRBD2; size: NA; V: TRBV11-2; DNA: TGTGCCAGCAGCCCCACTAGCGGGCCCTACAATGAGCAGTTCTTC; CDR3: CASSPTSGPYNEQFF
J: TRBJ1-5; D: NA; size: NA; V: TRBV19; DNA: TGTGCCAGTAGTTGGGGGGAGAAGCAGCCCCAGCATTTT; CDR3: CASSWGEKQPQHF
J: TRBJ2-5; D: TRBD2; size: NA; V: TRBV4-1; DNA: TGCGCCAGCAGCCCGGGGACTAGCGACCAAGAGACCCAGTACTTC; CDR3: CASSPGTSDQETQYF
J: TRBJ2-3; D: TRBD1; size: NA; V: TRBV7-9; DNA: TGTGCCAGCAGCAGCAGACAGGGGCCGAGCACAGATACGCAGTATTTT; CDR3: CASSSRQGPSTDTQYF
J: TRBJ2-5; D: NA; size: once; V: TRBV27; DNA: TGTGCCAGCAGATTTCTATCACAGGGCACACAGACCCAGTACTTC; CDR3: CASRFLSQGTQTQYF
J: TRBJ1-2; D: NA; size: NA; V: TRBV5-1; DNA: TGCGCCAGCAGCGGGGGACTCTATGGCTACACCTTC; CDR3: CASSGGLYGYTF
J: TRBJ1-5; D: NA; size: NA; V: TRBV2; DNA: TGTGCCAGCAGTGTTGGGACGGGGAATCAGCCCCAGCATTTT; CDR3: CASSVGTGNQPQHF
J: TRBJ2-1; D: TRBD1; size: NA; V: TRBV29-1; DNA: TGCAGCGTTGGGATGGGACAGCTTTACAATGAGCAGTTCTTC; CDR3: CSVGMGQLYNEQFF
J: TRBJ1-2; D: NA; size: NA; V: TRBV2; DNA: TGTGCCAGCAGTATCAGTCCGGACAGCGCGGGAGGCTATGGCTACACCTTC; CDR3: CASSISPDSAGGYGYTF
J: TRBJ1-2; D: NA; size: NA; V: TRBV5-1; DNA: TGCGCCAGCAGCCCCTGGTCGACAGCGGAGAGGGACTATGGCTACACCTTC; CDR3: CASSPWSTAERDYGYTF
J: TRBJ1-1; D: NA; size: NA; V: TRBV7-8; DNA: TGTGCCAGCAGTCGGGAGTACCTAATGAACACTGAAGCTTTCTTT; CDR3: CASSREYLMNTEAFF
J: TRBJ2-3; D: NA; size: NA; V: TRBV7-3; DNA: TGTGCCAGGGGGGGAGATACGCAGTATTTT; CDR3: CARGGDTQYF
J: TRBJ2-1; D: TRBD2; size: NA; V: TRBV11-2; DNA: TGTGCCAGCAGCTCCCGTAGCGGGAGTGTTCACAATGAGCAGTTCTTC; CDR3: CASSSRSGSVHNEQFF
J: TRBJ2-1; D: NA; size: NA; V: TRBV4-3; DNA: TGCGCCAGCAGCCAAGAATCTTCGGGACTCCTCGAGGTTGAGCAGTTCTTC; CDR3: CASSQESSGLLEVEQFF
J: TRBJ2-1; D: TRBD2; size: NA; V: TRBV10-3; DNA: TGTGCCATCAGTGTCACGGCGGGACTAGCGGGAGTAGAGAATGAGCAGTTCTTC; CDR3: CAISVTAGLAGVENEQFF
J: TRBJ2-1; D: NA; size: NA; V: TRBV27; DNA: TGTGCCAGCAGTTCAAAGGGCGATGAGCAGTTCTTC; CDR3: CASSSKGDEQFF
J: TRBJ2-3; D: NA; size: NA; V: TRBV11-1; DNA: TGTGCCAGCAGCTCGGGATTGCAGTATTTT; CDR3: CASSSGLQYF
J: TRBJ1-1; D: NA; size: NA; V: TRBV5-6; DNA: TGTGCCAGCAGCGCTGGCGGCAGGGGAGGGACTGCTTTCTTT; CDR3: CASSAGGRGGTAFF
J: TRBJ2-7; D: TRBD1; size: NA; V: TRBV9; DNA: TGTGCCAGCAGCGTAGGGACAGGGAGCGAGCAGTACTTC; CDR3: CASSVGTGSEQYF
J: TRBJ2-7; D: NA; size: once; V: TRBV30; DNA: TGTGCCTGGAGTGCGACCAGGTACGGGGCCTACGAGCAGTACTTC; CDR3: CAWSATRYGAYEQYF
J: TRBJ1-2; D: TRBD1; size: NA; V: TRBV28; DNA: TGTGCCAGCACCTTGGACAGGGGGAATGGCTACACCTTC; CDR3: CASTLDRGNGYTF
J: TRBJ2-2; D: NA; size: once; V: TRBV19; DNA: TGTGCCAGTAGTATGGGACACACCGGGGAGCTGTTTTTT; CDR3: CASSMGHTGELFF
J: TRBJ2-5; D: TRBD1; size: NA; V: TRBV2; DNA: TGTGCCAGCAACCAACCGACAGGGCAAGAGACCCAGTACTTC; CDR3: CASNQPTGQETQYF
J: TRBJ2-6; D: TRBD2; size: once; V: TRBV14; DNA: TGTGCCAGCAGCCGCCTAGCGGGAGGGACTGGGGCCAACGTCCTGACTTTC; CDR3: CASSRLAGGTGANVLTF
J: TRBJ2-2; D: NA; size: NA; V: TRBV7-6; DNA: TGTGCCAGCAGCTTAGCGAGGAGGGCCTCGCGCACCGGGGAGCTGTTTTTT; CDR3: CASSLARRASRTGELFF
J: TRBJ2-7; D: NA; size: NA; V: TRBV13; DNA: TGTGCCAGCAGCTTGGGTAGAAGCTCCTACGAGCAGTACTTC; CDR3: CASSLGRSSYEQYF
J: TRBJ2-1; D: NA; size: NA; V: TRBV19; DNA: TGTGCCAGTAGTCCAACTCAGGGACGGATCTACAATGAGCAGTTCTTC; CDR3: CASSPTQGRIYNEQFF
J: TRBJ1-1; D: NA; size: NA; V: TRBV7-8; DNA: TGTGCCAGCAGCCCAGGGACCAGCACTGAAGCTTTCTTT; CDR3: CASSPGTSTEAFF
J: TRBJ2-7; D: TRBD2; size: NA; V: TRBV2; DNA: TGTGCCAGCCCTAGACTAGCGGGGGGGACCTACGAGCAGTACTTC; CDR3: CASPRLAGGTYEQYF
J: TRBJ2-7; D: TRBD1; size: NA; V: TRBV29-1; DNA: TGCAGCGTTGTAGGGGGGGACAGGGACTACGAGCAGTACTTC; CDR3: CSVVGGDRDYEQYF
J: TRBJ2-2; D: NA; size: NA; V: TRBV7-9; DNA: TGTGCCAGCAGGGTCCCATGGAGTAACACCGGGGAGCTGTTTTTT; CDR3: CASRVPWSNTGELFF
J: TRBJ2-2; D: NA; size: NA; V: TRBV15; DNA: TGTGCCACCAGCATAACAGAGAACACCGGGGAGCTGTTTTTT; CDR3: CATSITENTGELFF
J: TRBJ2-1; D: NA; size: NA; V: TRBV9; DNA: TGTGCCAGCAGCGGCTCTGGGACGTACCGAGATGAGCAGTTCTTC; CDR3: CASSGSGTYRDEQFF
J: TRBJ2-2; D: TRBD2; size: NA; V: TRBV27; DNA: TGTGCCAGCAGTGTATACCTAGCGGGAGGGCGAGGCACCGGGGAGCTGTTTTTT; CDR3: CASSVYLAGGRGTGELFF
J: TRBJ1-2; D: NA; size: NA; V: TRBV7-3; DNA: TGTGCCAGCAGCTTAAAAAGTAGCCCGGGAAAGAAGCGCTACACCTTC; CDR3: CASSLKSSPGKKRYTF
J: TRBJ2-5; D: TRBD2; size: NA; V: TRBV11-2; DNA: TGTGCCAGCAGCTTATTGACTAGCGGACACCAAGAGACCCAGTACTTC; CDR3: CASSLLTSGHQETQYF
J: TRBJ2-3; D: TRBD1; size: NA; V: TRBV27; DNA: TGTGCCAGCAGTTCCCGACAGGGGCCCACAGATACGCAGTATTTT; CDR3: CASSSRQGPTDTQYF
J: TRBJ2-1; D: NA; size: NA; V: TRBV29-1; DNA: TGCAGCGTTCGGCGAGACAATGAGCAGTTCTTC; CDR3: CSVRRDNEQFF
J: TRBJ2-7; D: TRBD2; size: NA; V: TRBV5-1; DNA: TGCGCCAGCAGCTTGGTGGCTAGCGGGTTCTCCTACGAGCAGTACTTC; CDR3: CASSLVASGFSYEQYF
J: TRBJ2-7; D: NA; size: once; V: TRBV29-1; DNA: TGCAGCGTTATGTCCCCTAGCTACGAGCAGTACTTC; CDR3: CSVMSPSYEQYF
J: TRBJ1-1; D: TRBD1; size: NA; V: TRBV27; DNA: TGTGCCAGCAGGTTGAGACAGGGCCCCCGTGAAGCTTTCTTT; CDR3: CASRLRQGPREAFF
J: TRBJ2-7; D: TRBD1; size: NA; V: TRBV7-8; DNA: TGTGCCAGCAGCGCGGGGGGACAGGGGGCTTTTTACGAGCAGTACTTC; CDR3: CASSAGGQGAFYEQYF
J: TRBJ2-5; D: TRBD2; size: NA; V: TRBV4-1; DNA: TGCGCCAGCAGCCAGGTACCGGGACTACCGTACCAAGAGACCCAGTACTTC; CDR3: CASSQVPGLPYQETQYF
J: TRBJ2-7; D: TRBD2; size: NA; V: TRBV4-1; DNA: TGCGCCAGCAGCCATTACACTAGCGGGAGTGCCTACGAGCAGTACTTC; CDR3: CASSHYTSGSAYEQYF
J: TRBJ2-1; D: TRBD2; size: NA; V: TRBV9; DNA: TGTGCCAGCAGCGTACGGGCGGGAGGGTTATACAATGAGCAGTTCTTC; CDR3: CASSVRAGGLYNEQFF
J: TRBJ2-2; D: TRBD2; size: NA; V: TRBV27; DNA: TGTGCCAGCAGTACCCCCTTCTTAGCGGGAGTTACCGGGGAGCTGTTTTTT; CDR3: CASSTPFLAGVTGELFF
J: TRBJ1-2; D: NA; size: NA; V: TRBV1; DNA: TGCACCAGCAGCCAAGGACAGTCCAATTGGGGCTACACCTTC; CDR3: CTSSQGQSNWGYTF
J: TRBJ2-7; D: TRBD1; size: NA; V: TRBV6-1; DNA: TGTGCCAGCAGTGAAGCGGTACAGGGGCTCTACGAGCAGTACTTC; CDR3: CASSEAVQGLYEQYF
J: TRBJ2-7; D: TRBD1; size: NA; V: TRBV27; DNA: TGTGCCAGCAGTCCTGGACAGGGGCCCTACATTCCCTACGAGCAGTACTTC; CDR3: CASSPGQGPYIPYEQYF
J: TRBJ2-2; D: TRBD2; size: NA; V: TRBV9; DNA: TGTGCCAGCAGCGTAGAGACTAGCGGGAGGGCCTCACAAACCGGGGAGCTGTTTTTT; CDR3: CASSVETSGRASQTGELFF
J: TRBJ2-7; D: TRBD2; size: NA; V: TRBV7-9; DNA: TGTGCCAGCAGCTCCTGGGCGAGCGGGAGCTACGAGCAGTACTTC; CDR3: CASSSWASGSYEQYF
J: TRBJ2-1; D: TRBD1; size: NA; V: TRBV27; DNA: TGTGCCAGCAGTGGCCGTGTACAGGGGTACAATGAGCAGTTCTTC; CDR3: CASSGRVQGYNEQFF
J: TRBJ2-7; D: TRBD2; size: NA; V: TRBV7-9; DNA: TGTGCCAGCAGCCCAGGACTAGCGGGAGGAACATTGTCCTACGAGCAGTACTTC; CDR3: CASSPGLAGGTLSYEQYF
J: TRBJ2-7; D: NA; size: NA; V: TRBV5-1; DNA: TGCGCCAGCAGGTCCGACCTTAGCGCCTACGAGCAGTACTTC; CDR3: CASRSDLSAYEQYF
J: TRBJ1-1; D: NA; size: once; V: TRBV6-5; DNA: TGTGCCAGCAGTGACTGGGAACGCACTGAAGCTTTCTTT; CDR3: CASSDWERTEAFF
J: TRBJ2-1; D: NA; size: once; V: TRBV7-9; DNA: TGTGCCAGCAGCTCCTATGGGATTTACAATGAGCAGTTCTTC; CDR3: CASSSYGIYNEQFF
J: TRBJ2-1; D: NA; size: NA; V: TRBV5-6; DNA: TGTGCCAGCAGCTTGAGGATCTATGAGCAGTTCTTC; CDR3: CASSLRIYEQFF
J: TRBJ1-5; D: NA; size: NA; V: TRBV27; DNA: TGTGCCAGCAGTTTTGGGGGCACTCAGCCCCAGCATTTT; CDR3: CASSFGGTQPQHF
J: TRBJ1-3; D: NA; size: NA; V: TRBV10-3; DNA: TGTGCCATCAGTGAGTCGACGGCGGTCGGAAACACCATATATTTT; CDR3: CAISESTAVGNTIYF
J: TRBJ1-5; D: NA; size: NA; V: TRBV5-1; DNA: TGCGCCAGCAGCTTAGGCAGCCCTTTCAGCAATCAGCCCCAGCATTTT; CDR3: CASSLGSPFSNQPQHF